This TCR beta chain was recorded in a study of quantifying T cell responses using KT2 cells. For the study at large: TCR alpha and beta constant-region primers primed reverse transcription of RNA. The second PCR ran as a qPCR until a predetermined fluorescence threshold was reached.

V lost 1 base and J lost 2, with 11 bases in between. This CDR3 has 16 amino acids. The germline gives CDR1 SNHLY, CDR2 FYNNEI. Each cDNA got a UMI-containing oligo ligated at its 3' end. The first PCR ran approximately 4 cycles with an equimolar RC1.1 and RC1.2 beta primer mix. MiXCR, applied by TCRdb to the UMI-ligation and nested PCR reads, yields one record per CDR3 protein. The sample consists of 25,000 to 40,000 distinct CDR3 sequences, about 9.4% of them appearing once. The TCR was taken from a human donor. The chain uses TRBV2 and TRBJ1-4, with D possibly TRBD1 on 5 matching bases. Material: PBMCs spiked with cells of the T cell clone KT2. CDR3 sequence reads: CASSEGPGGTNEKLFF. CDR3 sequence (DNA): TGTGCCAGCAGTGAAGGCCCGGGGGGGACTAATGAAAAACTGTTTTTT.